This TCR beta chain appears in the sequencing data of a study of CD8 T cells in ankylosing spondylitis. Findings and caveats of the study: A CD8+ phenotype characterized the disease-linked clones, which were relatively rare in peripheral blood. There was a TCR beta motif, made of 7 to 9 highly homologous variants, that appeared characteristic of ankylosing spondylitis blood.

Molecular-barcoded quantitative 5'-RACE produced these TCR beta libraries. TCRdb redid the calling of the 5' RACE reads with MiXCR, one entry per CDR3 protein. The table shows some 300,000 distinct CDR3 sequences, with 20% occurring only once. As regards this clonotype: What it recognizes is unknown.

The sample comprised blood, either unsorted or a sorted T cell fraction (not recorded which). The TCR was taken from a female donor with ankylosing spondylitis or in good health (not recorded which).

The CDR3 protein is CASSTVNYGYTF. CDR3 nucleotide sequence: TGTGCCAGCAGTACAGTTAACTATGGCTACACCTTC. The V and J genes are TRBV2 and TRBJ1-2; D gene unclear. The CDR3 runs to 12 residues. CDR1 SNHLY and CDR2 FYNNEI come from the germline V gene. V was pared by 5 bases and J by 1 base, with 5 bases between.